The 7 T cell receptor beta chains listed next were all sequenced from one sample in a study of T-cell reconstitution after alpha-beta-depleted transplantation in children. Unique molecular identifiers were used to barcode this TCRbeta library. Using its own MiXCR run on the PCR reads, TCRdb lists one record per CDR3 protein. The table includes 500,000 to 650,000 distinct CDR3 sequences, 10% to 15% detected once. This sample comprised PBMCs, mostly from graft donor cells, obtained 360 days after TCRalphabeta/CD19-depleted stem cell transplant. Every receptor here comes from a male patient younger than 18 who had a stem cell transplant for acute myeloid leukemia, so the T cells may come from the graft donor.

This clonotype was observed a few times. V is TRBV7-6 and J is TRBJ2-5; D possibly corresponds to TRBD2 (5 bases). CDR3 size: 17 residues. Germline CDR1 reads SGHVS; CDR2 reads FNYEAQ. The ends were cut back, 1 base at V and 0 bases at J, with 15 bases in the middle. CDR3 sequence: CASSLVGERKYQETQYF. DNA of the CDR3: TGTGCCAGCAGCTTAGTTGGGGAGCGGAAGTACCAAGAGACCCAGTACTTC.

The CDR3: CASGPDSSNEQYF. CDR3 coding DNA: TGTGCCAGTGGACCGGACTCGTCCAACGAGCAGTACTTC. V usage is TRBV12-3 or TRBV12-4 and J usage is TRBJ2-7, with D possibly TRBD2 on 5 matching bases. Trimming removed 9 bases from V and 5 bases from J, with 17 bases in between. CDR3 length: 13 residues.

Many counts were recorded for this clonotype. The chain joins TRBV29-1 to TRBJ2-3; 15 nucleotides match TRBD2. This CDR3 spans 18 amino acids. Losses at the gene ends were 5 bases for V and 0 bases for J; bases not matched to a gene: 9. Germline V gene data show CDR1 as SQVTM and CDR2 as ANQGSEA. The DNA for the CDR3 is TGCAGCGTTTCGCCAAAGGGGACTAGCGGGAGGAGCACAGATACGCAGTATTTT. Amino acid sequence: CSVSPKGTSGRSTDTQYF.

This clonotype was observed many times. This chain links TRBV5-1 with TRBJ2-1; 10 nucleotides agree with TRBD2. V shed 4 bases and J 3 bases; nucleotides not matched to a gene: 7. Germline loops: CDR1 SGHRS, CDR2 YFSETQ. CDR3 length: 16 amino acids. DNA of the CDR3: TGCGCCAGCAGCGCTATAGCGGGGGGCCTCTACAATGAGCAGTTCTTC. It is translated as CASSAIAGGLYNEQFF.

In its sample, this clonotype was seen many times. The chain joins TRBV6-1 to TRBJ2-1; no reliable D call. This CDR3 is 16 amino acids long. V gave up 0 bases and J gave up 4 bases, with 13 bases separating them. Germline V CDR1 and CDR2: MNHNS, SASEGT. The CDR3 region is CASSEAWAEKYNEQFF. CDR3 in DNA: TGTGCCAGCAGTGAAGCATGGGCGGAAAAGTACAATGAGCAGTTCTTC.

The gene calls are TRBV24-1 and TRBJ2-7, with D perhaps TRBD2 (6 bases). Per the germline V gene, CDR1 is KGHDR and CDR2 is SFDVKD. V lost 3 bases, J lost 11 bases, and 16 bases lay in between. This CDR3 spans 13 amino acids. CDR3 DNA: TGTGCCACCAGTGATCCCACTAGCTGGAATAAGTACTTC. Its protein product is CATSDPTSWNKYF.

This rearrangement joins TRBV27 to TRBJ1-5; 9 nucleotides line up with TRBD1. J lost 1 base, V lost 5 bases, and 6 bases had no gene match. Germline V gene data show CDR1 as MNHEY and CDR2 as SMNVEV (reference sequence). This CDR3 spans 16 amino acids. CDR3 amino acids: CASSPGTGPSNQPQHF. As DNA, the CDR3 is TGTGCCAGCAGTCCGGGGACAGGGCCGAGCAATCAGCCCCAGCATTTT.